A selection of T cell receptor beta chains follows, all from one sample in a study of read filtering for tumor transcriptome and immune sequencing. From the reads, TCRdb called clonotypes with MiXCR, one entry per CDR3 protein. The sample yields 40,000 or so distinct CDR3 sequences, 12% seen once. The specimen was a population of CD138-negative cells sorted from bone marrow. All receptors derive from a donor aged 40 or older with multiple myeloma. Both conserved end residues are part of each CDR3. The D gene is left open where the match is weak. Rows give clone size only sometimes, using once, few, many, or a class for an expanded clone.

J gene: TRBJ1-2
D gene: NA
V gene: TRBV19
clone size: NA
CDR3 protein: CASSIVFNYGYTF
CDR3 DNA: TGTGCCAGTAGTATCGTGTTTAACTATGGCTACACCTTC

J gene: TRBJ1-1
D gene: NA
V gene: TRBV3-1
clone size: many
CDR3 protein: CASSAPAQGRTEAFF
CDR3 DNA: TGTGCCAGCAGCGCGCCCGCGCAGGGAAGAACTGAAGCTTTCTTT

J gene: TRBJ2-5
D gene: TRBD1
V gene: TRBV6-1
clone size: many
CDR3 protein: CASRRQGAGETQYF
CDR3 DNA: TGTGCCAGCAGACGACAGGGGGCAGGGGAGACCCAGTACTTC

J gene: TRBJ1-5
D gene: NA
V gene: TRBV19
clone size: many
CDR3 protein: CASSSGPNLWQPQHF
CDR3 DNA: TGTGCCAGTAGTTCGGGACCGAACCTGTGGCAGCCCCAGCATTTT

J gene: TRBJ2-7
D gene: NA
V gene: TRBV6-1
clone size: many
CDR3 protein: CASSFTPYEQYF
CDR3 DNA: TGTGCCAGCAGTTTTACCCCCTACGAGCAGTACTTC

J gene: TRBJ2-7
D gene: NA
V gene: TRBV20-1
clone size: many
CDR3 protein: CSARDLSPGGYEQYF
CDR3 DNA: TGCAGTGCTAGAGATCTGTCACCCGGGGGCTACGAGCAGTACTTC

J gene: TRBJ2-2
D gene: NA
V gene: TRBV19
clone size: many
CDR3 protein: CASSRGSTGELFF
CDR3 DNA: TGTGCCAGTAGTAGGGGTTCCACCGGGGAGCTGTTTTTT

J gene: TRBJ1-6
D gene: NA
V gene: TRBV4-1
clone size: many
CDR3 protein: CASTPPGAINSPLHF
CDR3 DNA: TGCGCCAGCACCCCCCCCGGCGCAATTAATTCACCCCTCCACTTT

J gene: TRBJ2-1
D gene: NA
V gene: TRBV10-3
clone size: many
CDR3 protein: CAISDLINEQFF
CDR3 DNA: TGTGCCATCAGTGACCTAATCAATGAGCAGTTCTTC

J gene: TRBJ2-3
D gene: NA
V gene: TRBV29-1
clone size: many
CDR3 protein: CSVESDTQYF
CDR3 DNA: TGCAGCGTTGAGAGTGATACGCAGTATTTT

J gene: TRBJ2-7
D gene: TRBD1
V gene: TRBV20-1
clone size: many
CDR3 protein: CSASPGGFYEQYF
CDR3 DNA: TGCAGTGCTAGCCCAGGGGGATTCTACGAGCAGTACTTC

J gene: TRBJ2-1
D gene: NA
V gene: TRBV28
clone size: many
CDR3 protein: CASSQPGRNEQFF
CDR3 DNA: TGTGCCAGCAGCCAACCGGGGAGAAATGAGCAGTTCTTC

J gene: TRBJ2-2
D gene: TRBD2
V gene: TRBV4-2
clone size: many
CDR3 protein: CASSQDEVAGDTGELFF
CDR3 DNA: TGTGCCAGCAGCCAAGATGAGGTAGCGGGGGACACCGGGGAGCTGTTTTTT

J gene: TRBJ2-3
D gene: NA
V gene: TRBV3-1
clone size: few
CDR3 protein: CASSQGRTVDDTQYF
CDR3 DNA: TGTGCCAGCAGCCAAGGGAGGACAGTGGATGATACGCAGTACTTT

J gene: TRBJ2-1
D gene: NA
V gene: TRBV7-9
clone size: many
CDR3 protein: CASSYGRGLPNEQFF
CDR3 DNA: TGTGCCAGCAGCTATGGTAGGGGATTACCAAATGAGCAGTTCTTC

J gene: TRBJ2-2
D gene: TRBD1
V gene: TRBV6-6
clone size: many
CDR3 protein: CASRLPGGTGELFF
CDR3 DNA: TGTGCCAGCCGACTCCCAGGGGGCACCGGGGAGCTGTTTTTT

J gene: TRBJ2-3
D gene: TRBD2
V gene: TRBV6-5
clone size: NA
CDR3 protein: CASSSGLAGQDTQYF
CDR3 DNA: TGTGCCAGCAGCTCCGGACTAGCGGGCCAAGATACGCAGTATTTT

J gene: TRBJ2-6
D gene: TRBD1
V gene: TRBV12-3/TRBV12-4
clone size: many
CDR3 protein: CASGQGTSGANALTF
CDR3 DNA: TGTGCCAGTGGACAGGGAACGTCTGGGGCCAACGCCCTGACTTTC

J gene: TRBJ2-1
D gene: TRBD2
V gene: TRBV19
clone size: many
CDR3 protein: CASSIRAGGPYNEQFF
CDR3 DNA: TGTGCCAGTAGTATACGGGCGGGGGGGCCCTACAATGAGCAGTTCTTC

J gene: TRBJ1-1
D gene: NA
V gene: TRBV18
clone size: NA
CDR3 protein: CASSTSWGPSDEDFF
CDR3 DNA: TGTGCCAGCTCAACCAGTTGGGGCCCAAGTGATGAAGATTTCTTT

J gene: TRBJ2-1
D gene: NA
V gene: TRBV5-4
clone size: many
CDR3 protein: CASSLDGPGAYNEQFF
CDR3 DNA: TGTGCCAGCAGCTTGGACGGACCCGGGGCCTACAATGAGCAGTTCTTC

J gene: TRBJ2-1
D gene: NA
V gene: TRBV10-3
clone size: many
CDR3 protein: CAISEYQASYDEQFF
CDR3 DNA: TGTGCCATCAGTGAGTACCAAGCTTCCTACGATGAGCAGTTCTTC

J gene: TRBJ2-3
D gene: NA
V gene: TRBV6-5
clone size: NA
CDR3 protein: CASSYYPGTDTQYF
CDR3 DNA: TGTGCCAGCAGTTACTACCCGGGCACAGATACGCAGTATTTT

J gene: TRBJ2-1
D gene: TRBD2
V gene: TRBV20-1
clone size: many
CDR3 protein: CSARAGLAISRSNEQFF
CDR3 DNA: TGCAGTGCTAGAGCGGGACTAGCTATTTCCCGGTCAAATGAGCAGTTCTTC

J gene: TRBJ2-2
D gene: NA
V gene: TRBV28
clone size: many
CDR3 protein: CASSLLGSHGELFF
CDR3 DNA: TGTGCCAGCAGTTTATTAGGGTCACACGGGGAGCTGTTTTTT

J gene: TRBJ2-5
D gene: NA
V gene: TRBV6-1
clone size: once
CDR3 protein: CASSARYVAGETQYF
CDR3 DNA: TGTGCCAGTAGCGCGCGTTATGTAGCTGGCGAGACCCAGTACTTC

J gene: TRBJ2-2
D gene: TRBD1
V gene: TRBV3-1
clone size: few
CDR3 protein: CATDRENTGELFF
CDR3 DNA: TGTGCCACGGACAGGGAGAACACCGGGGAGCTGTTTTTT

J gene: TRBJ1-2
D gene: NA
V gene: TRBV7-8
clone size: many
CDR3 protein: CASGFAYGYTF
CDR3 DNA: TGTGCCAGCGGTTTTGCTTATGGCTACACCTTC

J gene: TRBJ1-1
D gene: NA
V gene: TRBV27
clone size: many
CDR3 protein: CASSPWTEMNTEAFF
CDR3 DNA: TGTGCCAGCAGTCCATGGACAGAGATGAACACTGAAGCTTTCTTT

J gene: TRBJ2-1
D gene: TRBD2
V gene: TRBV11-2
clone size: many
CDR3 protein: CASSLDPLAAHNEQFF
CDR3 DNA: TGTGCCAGCAGCTTAGATCCACTAGCGGCCCACAATGAGCAGTTCTTC

J gene: TRBJ2-7
D gene: TRBD1
V gene: TRBV2
clone size: many
CDR3 protein: CASSELSGGYEQYF
CDR3 DNA: TGTGCCAGCAGTGAATTGTCAGGGGGCTACGAGCAGTACTTC

J gene: TRBJ2-3
D gene: NA
V gene: TRBV10-2
clone size: many
CDR3 protein: CASTLGDTQYF
CDR3 DNA: TGCGCCAGCACTTTAGGGGATACGCAGTATTTT

J gene: TRBJ1-5
D gene: NA
V gene: TRBV20-1
clone size: many
CDR3 protein: CSARRGGGVNQPQHF
CDR3 DNA: TGCAGTGCTAGACGAGGGGGGGGGGTTAATCAGCCCCAGCATTTT

J gene: TRBJ2-1
D gene: TRBD2
V gene: TRBV6-2/TRBV6-3
clone size: many
CDR3 protein: CASSSKRGLSYNEQFF
CDR3 DNA: TGTGCCAGCAGTTCAAAGCGGGGCCTCTCCTACAATGAGCAGTTCTTC

J gene: TRBJ1-2
D gene: NA
V gene: TRBV5-6
clone size: many
CDR3 protein: CASSTGGSVWRGYTF
CDR3 DNA: TGTGCCAGCAGCACGGGGGGTTCCGTCTGGCGCGGCTACACCTTC

J gene: TRBJ2-3
D gene: NA
V gene: TRBV7-2
clone size: few
CDR3 protein: CASSSRTVYTDTQYF
CDR3 DNA: TGTGCCAGCAGCTCCCGGACAGTCTACACAGATACGCAGTATTTT

J gene: TRBJ2-1
D gene: TRBD2
V gene: TRBV29-1
clone size: many
CDR3 protein: CSVASGGAYNEQFF
CDR3 DNA: TGCAGCGTTGCTAGCGGGGGGGCCTACAATGAGCAGTTCTTC

J gene: TRBJ1-2
D gene: NA
V gene: TRBV12-3/TRBV12-4
clone size: many
CDR3 protein: CASNPQGIDYGYTF
CDR3 DNA: TGTGCCAGCAACCCCCAGGGAATTGACTATGGCTACACCTTC

J gene: TRBJ1-5
D gene: NA
V gene: TRBV9
clone size: many
CDR3 protein: CASSPEVNQPQHF
CDR3 DNA: TGTGCCAGCAGCCCTGAAGTTAATCAGCCCCAGCATTTT

J gene: TRBJ2-7
D gene: NA
V gene: TRBV4-1
clone size: few
CDR3 protein: CASSHATTYEQYF
CDR3 DNA: TGCGCCAGCAGCCACGCCACCACCTACGAGCAGTACTTC

J gene: TRBJ1-6
D gene: TRBD1
V gene: TRBV20-1
clone size: many
CDR3 protein: CSASTGDKGSPLHF
CDR3 DNA: TGCAGTGCTAGCACAGGGGACAAGGGTTCACCCCTCCACTTT

J gene: TRBJ2-7
D gene: NA
V gene: TRBV5-1
clone size: many
CDR3 protein: CASSPRESHYEQYF
CDR3 DNA: TGCGCCAGCAGCCCCCGGGAATCCCACTACGAGCAGTACTTC

J gene: TRBJ2-1
D gene: TRBD1
V gene: TRBV18
clone size: many
CDR3 protein: CASSPFRTGISYNEQFF
CDR3 DNA: TGTGCCAGCTCACCATTCAGGACAGGGATCTCCTACAATGAGCAGTTCTTC

J gene: TRBJ2-1
D gene: NA
V gene: TRBV4-1
clone size: many
CDR3 protein: CASSQDLGTYNEQFF
CDR3 DNA: TGCGCCAGCAGCCAAGATCTTGGGACCTACAATGAGCAGTTCTTC

J gene: TRBJ2-5
D gene: NA
V gene: TRBV6-5
clone size: few
CDR3 protein: CASSSIGAGKTQYF
CDR3 DNA: TGTGCCAGCAGTAGTATCGGGGCTGGAAAGACCCAGTACTTC